The source of this T cell receptor (beta chain) is a study of cytotoxic CD8 clonotypes in ibrutinib-treated CLL. Assay: immunoSEQ multiplex PCR; the TCRdb copy retains only in-frame clones and omits some. The data hold roughly 56,000 clones, with over 60% observed a single time. In the case of this clone: The junction differs from germline at one of its ends, possibly a read error.

Sequenced material: PBMCs, taken after 12 months of ibrutinib treatment. The source is a human donor with chronic lymphocytic leukemia.

CDR3 nucleotide sequence: TGTGCTAGCAGCGATATAGACTCTGGGGCCAACGTCCTGACTTTC. Translated: CASSDIDSGANVLTF. The V gene is TRBV7-7, the J gene TRBJ2-6; no reliable D call. CDR1 is SSHAT and CDR2 is FNYEAQ in the germline V gene (reference sequence). The CDR3 extends over 15 amino acids.